The 2 T cell receptor delta chains given below trace back to one sample, sequenced in a study of gamma-delta T cells after stem cell transplantation. TCRdb re-called clones from the RT-PCR reads using CATT. The table has about 6,500 delta-chain clones, around 25% seen once. Sequencing was performed on gamma-delta T cells. The receptors originated from a human donor. It is not recorded whose cells these are; they may come from a transplant donor.

This clone has only a few counts. The chain joins TRDV2 to TRDJ3, with D unresolved. Looked up from germline, CDR1 is GEAIGNYY and CDR2 is EKD. Trimming cost V 3 bases and J 0 bases, with 14 bases left between them. The CDR3 has 18 amino acids. The CDR3 DNA is TGTGCCTGTGACCCGGGGTGGGAGAGCTCCTGGGACACCCGACAGATGTTTTTC. Residues: CACDPGWESSWDTRQMFF.

With regard to this clone: At one end the junction does not follow the germline gene, possibly because of a read error. Additional DNA sequences in this sample encode the identical CDR3. The chain employs TRDV2 and TRDJ3, with 8 bases that match TRDD3. Germline V CDR1 and CDR2: GEAIGNYY, EKD. This CDR3 comprises 22 residues. CDR3 DNA: TGTGCCTGTGACACCGGGTTTGCGGGATACGCGGGGGCCCCCTGGGACACGCGACAGATGTTTTTC. As protein: CACDTGFAGYAGAPWDTRQMFF.